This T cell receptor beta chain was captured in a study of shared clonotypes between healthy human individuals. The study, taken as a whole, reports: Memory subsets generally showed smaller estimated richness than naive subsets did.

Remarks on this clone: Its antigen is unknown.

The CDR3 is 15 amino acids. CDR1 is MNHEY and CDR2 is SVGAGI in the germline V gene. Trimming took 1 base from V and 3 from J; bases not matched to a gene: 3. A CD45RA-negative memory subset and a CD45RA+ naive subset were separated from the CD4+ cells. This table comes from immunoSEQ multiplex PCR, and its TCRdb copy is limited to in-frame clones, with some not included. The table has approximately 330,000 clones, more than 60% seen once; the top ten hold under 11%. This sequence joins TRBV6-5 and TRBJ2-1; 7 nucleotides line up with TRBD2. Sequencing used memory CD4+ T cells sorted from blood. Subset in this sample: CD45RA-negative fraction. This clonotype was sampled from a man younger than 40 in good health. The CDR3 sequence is CASSYLASGYNEQFF. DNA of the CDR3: TGTGCCAGCAGTTACTTGGCTAGCGGCTACAATGAGCAGTTCTTC.